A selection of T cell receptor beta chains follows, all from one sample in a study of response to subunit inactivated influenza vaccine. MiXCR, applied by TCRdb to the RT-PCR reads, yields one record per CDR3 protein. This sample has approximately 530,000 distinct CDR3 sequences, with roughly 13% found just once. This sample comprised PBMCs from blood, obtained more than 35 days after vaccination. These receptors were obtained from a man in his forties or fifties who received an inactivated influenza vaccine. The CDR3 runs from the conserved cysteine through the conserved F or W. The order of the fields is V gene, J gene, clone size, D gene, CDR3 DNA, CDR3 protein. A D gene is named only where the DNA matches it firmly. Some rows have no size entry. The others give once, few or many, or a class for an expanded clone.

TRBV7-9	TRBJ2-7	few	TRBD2	TGTGCCAGCAGATCCTTAGCGGGTTCCCACTACGAGCAGTACTTC	CASRSLAGSHYEQYF
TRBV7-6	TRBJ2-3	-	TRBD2	TGTGCCAGCAGCTTAGTCCTAGCGGGGGCCCGGGGAGATACGCAGTATTTT	CASSLVLAGARGDTQYF
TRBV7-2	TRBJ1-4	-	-	TGTGCCAGCACTCGGGGGGTGACTAATGAAAAACTGTTTTTT	CASTRGVTNEKLFF
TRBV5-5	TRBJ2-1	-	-	TGTGCCAGCAGCTCTGAGGGGGCGGGGTCTGAGCAGTTCTTC	CASSSEGAGSEQFF
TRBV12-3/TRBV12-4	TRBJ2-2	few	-	TGTGCCAGCAGTACACAGGGAAACACCGGGGAGCTGTTTTTT	CASSTQGNTGELFF
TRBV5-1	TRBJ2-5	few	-	TGCGCCAGCAGAACTACCGGGGGACGAGAGACCCAGTACTTC	CASRTTGGRETQYF
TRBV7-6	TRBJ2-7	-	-	TGTGCCAGCAGCCAAGACATCAACGAGCAGTACTTC	CASSQDINEQYF
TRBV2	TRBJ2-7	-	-	TGTGCCAGCAGTGAAGCCGTAGGCCTAAGCTCCTACGAGCAGTACTTC	CASSEAVGLSSYEQYF
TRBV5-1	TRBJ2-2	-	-	TGCGCCAGCAGCTTTTCGGGGCAGGCCGGGGAGCTGTTTTTT	CASSFSGQAGELFF
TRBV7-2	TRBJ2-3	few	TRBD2	TGTGCCAGCAGCCGAACGACTAGCGGGATTGGCACAGATACGCAGTATTTT	CASSRTTSGIGTDTQYF
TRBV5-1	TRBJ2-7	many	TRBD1	TGCGCCAGCAGCCCGAAGGACAGGGGGGTCGAGCAGTACTTC	CASSPKDRGVEQYF
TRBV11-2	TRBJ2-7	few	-	TGTGCCAGCAGCTCGGGCCACCGCGAGCAGTACTTC	CASSSGHREQYF
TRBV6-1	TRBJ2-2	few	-	TGTGCCAGCAGTCCCTCCCCGAGTTTGAACACCGGGGAGCTGTTTTTT	CASSPSPSLNTGELFF
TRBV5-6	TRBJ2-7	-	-	TGTGCCAGCAGCTCGGGCGGTGGATCAGCGCCCTACGAGCAGTACTTC	CASSSGGGSAPYEQYF
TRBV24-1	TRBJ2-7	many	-	TGTGCCACCAGTGATAAAAGTAGCGAGCAGTACTTC	CATSDKSSEQYF
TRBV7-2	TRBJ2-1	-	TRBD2	TGTGCCAGCAGCTACCTAGCGGAAACCTACAATGAGCAGTTCTTC	CASSYLAETYNEQFF
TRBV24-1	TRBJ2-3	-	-	TGTGCCACCAGTGACGCAGGGTCAGATACGCAGTATTTT	CATSDAGSDTQYF
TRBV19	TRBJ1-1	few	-	TGTGCCAGTACCCCGGGTCACAGAATGAACACTGAAGCTTTCTTT	CASTPGHRMNTEAFF
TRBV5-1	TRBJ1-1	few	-	TGCGCCAGCAGCCCCACGGCGGGGATGAACACTGAAGCTTTCTTT	CASSPTAGMNTEAFF
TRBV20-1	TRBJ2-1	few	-	TGCAGTGCTAGCGGCAGGACGAGCTCCTACAATGAGCAGTTCTTC	CSASGRTSSYNEQFF